The clone carrying this TCR beta chain has just a few counts. Its antigen is as yet unknown. Profiled with immunoSEQ multiplex PCR; TCRdb holds only in-frame clones, not every one. The table has approximately 410,000 clones, about 90% seen once. The data stem from a study of Ad26.COV2.S vaccination and SARS-CoV-2 variants. Turning to the study itself: Of the COV1001 trial arms, the Ad26.COV2.S arm included the donor.

The sample's treatment: approximately 18 received Ad26.COV2.S at low or high dose, single or two shots; roughly 5 received placebo; per-sample allocation not given. Sampling occurred on day 63 after the first vaccine or placebo injection. Overall study results and limits: It was found that vaccine and placebo recipients had similar non-spike TCR breadth. After vaccination, reports described spike-specific CD8+ and CD4+ T cell responses as showing substantial breadth.

CDR1 is SEHNR, CDR2 FQNEAQ, per germline (reference sequence). CDR3 length: 16 residues. After removal of 5 bases from V and 2 bases from J, the junction contained 12 bases not matched to a gene. The chain has TRBV7-9 and TRBJ2-7; 7 bases map to TRBD1. Sequences were derived from peripheral blood, sampled in a trial of Ad26.COV2.S vaccine versus placebo. The source is a person aged 18 to 59 who received the Ad26.COV2.S COVID-19 vaccine or a placebo. CDR3 sequence: CASSHGQASSPYEQYF. Here the CDR3 DNA reads TGTGCCAGCAGCCATGGACAGGCCTCCTCTCCCTACGAGCAGTACTTC. Complete variable domain (other parts from reference TRBV7-9 and TRBJ2-7): DTGVSQNPRHKITKRGQNVTFRCDPISEHNRLYWYRQTLGQGPEFLTYFQNEAQLEKSRLLSDRFSAERPKGSFSTLEIQRTEQGDSAMYLCASSHGQASSPYEQYFGPGTRLTVT.